The 23 T cell receptor beta chains listed next were all sequenced from one sample in a study of shared clonotypes between healthy human individuals. This table comes from immunoSEQ multiplex PCR, and its TCRdb copy is limited to in-frame clones, with some not included. The sample lists roughly 2 million clones, 95% seen once, with 0.13% in the top ten. The source material was naive CD4+ T cells sorted from blood. Subset reported: CD45RA+ positively selected. These receptors were taken from a young man in good health.

On this clone: Additional DNA sequences in this sample encode the identical CDR3. The rearrangement uses TRBV10-1 and TRBJ2-3, with no clear D. Germline lookup yields CDR1 WNHNN and CDR2 SYGVQD (reference sequence). V lost 2 bases, J lost 0 bases, and 6 bases lay in between. The CDR3 consists of 14 residues. CDR3: CASSEGLSTDTQYF. The CDR3 DNA follows: TGCGCCAGCAGTGAGGGGCTCAGCACAGATACGCAGTATTTT.

J is TRBJ1-3 and V is TRBV29-1, with 8 bases matching TRBD1. V dropped 4 bases and J dropped 4; count of bases not matched to a gene: 9. Looked up from germline, CDR1 is SQVTM and CDR2 is ANQGSEA. The CDR3 length is 15 residues. The CDR3: CSVVGQGGLGNTIYF. CDR3 coding DNA: TGCAGCGTTGTCGGACAGGGTGGATTGGGAAACACCATATATTTT.

The chain has TRBV30 and TRBJ1-2, with 9 bases fitting TRBD1. CDR3 size: 13 residues. Germline trimming cut 0 bases from V and 11 bases from J; bases unmatched to any gene: 7. Germline V CDR1 and CDR2: GTSNPN, SVGIG (reference sequence). The CDR3 sequence: CAWSVERTGEYTF. DNA of the CDR3: TGTGCCTGGAGTGTCGAAAGGACAGGGGAGTACACCTTC.

This chain uses TRBV6-6 with TRBJ1-5; no reliable D call. Looked up from germline, CDR1 is MNHNY and CDR2 is SVGAGI (reference sequence). The CDR3 runs to 13 residues. Trimming took 6 bases from V and 1 from J, leaving 7 bases between them. The CDR3 region has the DNA TGTGCCAGCAGGGGCACAAGCAATCAGCCCCAGCATTTT. Encoded protein: CASRGTSNQPQHF.

The chain joins TRBV10-1 to TRBJ1-5; weak D call: TRBD1 (5 bases). The germline V gene has CDR1 WNHNN and CDR2 SYGVQD (reference sequence). The V and J ends lost 8 bases and 5 bases respectively, with 16 bases between them. The CDR3 contains 14 residues. CDR3 protein: CASHFFRGHQPQHF. The CDR3 region has the DNA TGCGCCAGCCACTTCTTTCGGGGCCATCAGCCCCAGCATTTT.

Regarding this clone: At one of its ends the junction is not consistent with the germline gene, which may arise from a read error. The V call is TRBV7-9, the J call TRBJ2-1, with 9 bases fitting TRBD2. The CDR3 length is 15 residues. Germline loops: CDR1 SEHNR, CDR2 FQNEAQ (reference sequence). The DNA of the CDR3 is TGTGCCAACAGCCCCGGGACTAGCAGATACAATGAGCAGTTCTTC. Translated: CANSPGTSRYNEQFF.

V is TRBV28 and J is TRBJ1-6, with a weak D call TRBD1 (6 bases). CDR3 length: 16 amino acids. The germline V and J ends were trimmed by 2 bases and 5 bases, with 13 bases remaining between them. Germline-derived CDR1 and CDR2 are MDHEN and SYDVKM. The CDR3 DNA sequence: TGTGCCAGCAGTTTAATGGGGGGCTGGGATAATTCACCCCTCCACTTT. Amino acid sequence: CASSLMGGWDNSPLHF.

The V and J genes are TRBV5-8 and TRBJ2-1; possible D gene TRBD2, 5 bases. V shed 4 bases and J shed 1 base, with 15 bases lying between them. The CDR3 has 16 residues. Germline lookup yields CDR1 SGHTS and CDR2 YDEGEE. The CDR3 nucleotides are TGTGCCAGCAGCGCCGCAGCGGCAAGATCCTACAATGAGCAGTTCTTC. Protein: CASSAAAARSYNEQFF.

The CDR3 bases are TGCAGCGTTTCCCGAGGAGGGGAGCTTTCTGAAGCTTTCTTT. The encoded protein is CSVSRGGELSEAFF. The chain recombines TRBV29-1 with TRBJ1-1; the D gene is possibly TRBD1 (5 bases). CDR1 SQVTM and CDR2 ANQGSEA come from the germline V gene. The CDR3 length is 14 residues. The V and J ends lost 5 bases and 6 bases respectively, with 19 bases between them.

This rearrangement joins TRBV7-9 to TRBJ2-5; D could derive from TRBD1 or TRBD2 (6 bases each). This CDR3 is built from 14 residues. Trimming shortened V by 0 bases and J by 9 bases, and 14 bases separated the two germline ends. Per the germline V gene, CDR1 is SEHNR and CDR2 is FQNEAQ (reference sequence). CDR3 bases: TGTGCCAGCAGCTTAGCTGGGGGGCGAAGGGCCCAGTACTTC. Protein sequence: CASSLAGGRRAQYF.

This clone has a single count. This rearrangement joins TRBV18 to TRBJ2-7; TRBD2 aligns across 11 bases. This CDR3 has 14 amino acids. V shed 5 bases and J 4 bases; nucleotides not matched to a gene: 4. Germline-derived CDR1 and CDR2 are KGHSH and LQKENI. CDR3 bases: TGTGCCAGCTCATCTAGCGGGAGGTTTTACGAGCAGTACTTC. This encodes CASSSSGRFYEQYF.

Regarding this clone: This specimen includes other DNA sequences encoding the same CDR3. The chain links TRBV5-1 to TRBJ2-3; TRBD1 agrees at 10 bases. The CDR3 consists of 15 residues. The trim removed 0 bases at V and 3 bases at J, leaving 1 base unmatched. Per germline, CDR1 SGHRS and CDR2 YFSETQ. CDR3 amino acids: CASSLGGQGTDTQYF. CDR3 in DNA: TGCGCCAGCAGCTTGGGGGGACAGGGGACAGATACGCAGTATTTT.

With regard to this clone: Other DNA sequences from this sample encode an identical CDR3 as well. This chain links TRBV18 with TRBJ2-7; no clear D gene. The length of the CDR3 is 14 residues. The germline V gene has CDR1 KGHSH and CDR2 LQKENI. V lost 2 bases and J 0 bases, leaving 8 bases between the germline ends. The CDR3 sequence: CASSPTPSSYEQYF. CDR3 coding DNA: TGTGCCAGCTCACCAACGCCTTCCTCCTACGAGCAGTACTTC.

Only one count was recorded for this clone. The CDR3 DNA follows: TGCGCCAGCAGCACATATACAGGGGTGGGACACAATGAGCAGTTCTTC. It codes for CASSTYTGVGHNEQFF. V usage is TRBV5-1 and J usage is TRBJ2-1; 7 bases fit TRBD1. V was pared by 4 bases and J by 5 bases, with 12 bases of the junction left unmatched. In germline, CDR1 is SGHRS, CDR2 YFSETQ. The CDR3 runs 16 residues.

V usage is TRBV28 and J usage is TRBJ2-1; 8 bases map to TRBD1. Germline CDR1 reads MDHEN; CDR2 reads SYDVKM. CDR3 length: 15 amino acids. Trimming removed 3 bases from V and 8 bases from J; junction bases left unmatched: 9. CDR3 in amino acids: CASSFPYSRGHEQFF. The CDR3 DNA follows: TGTGCCAGCAGTTTTCCGTATTCCAGGGGGCATGAGCAGTTCTTC.

CDR3 in DNA: TGTGCCAGCGGGCGAAGCTCCTACGAGCAGTACTTC. Its protein product is CASGRSSYEQYF. The rearrangement links TRBV14 to TRBJ2-7, with D unclear. Trimming pared 8 bases from V and 0 bases from J, leaving 8 bases between. The CDR3 has 12 amino acids. Germline V lookup: CDR1 SGHDN, CDR2 FVKESK.

This rearrangement joins TRBV5-1 to TRBJ2-3, with D possibly TRBD1 on 6 matching bases. V gave up 0 bases and J gave up 4 bases, with 21 bases separating them. Germline V CDR1 and CDR2: SGHRS, YFSETQ. CDR3 length: 18 amino acids. The CDR3 DNA is TGCGCCAGCAGCTTGGCCTATGGCTCCACGAACAGGGCAGATACGCAGTATTTT. Translated: CASSLAYGSTNRADTQYF.

Comment on this clone: In the same sample, other DNA sequences code for this CDR3. The chain joins TRBV2 to TRBJ2-3; D is ambiguous. Trimming took off 5 bases at V and 6 bases at J, with 6 bases between the two ends. Germline V gives CDR1 SNHLY, CDR2 FYNNEI. There are 11 residues in the CDR3. CDR3 sequence: CASSLSDTQYF. CDR3 coding DNA: TGTGCCAGCAGTCTTTCGGATACGCAGTATTTT.

This chain links TRBV7-9 with TRBJ2-7; 10 bases map to TRBD1. CDR3 length: 14 residues. J was trimmed by 4 bases and V by 5 bases; bases with no gene match: 5. From germline, CDR1 is SEHNR and CDR2 FQNEAQ (reference sequence). As DNA, the CDR3 is TGTGCCAGCAGCCCCCGGGACAGGGGATACGAGCAGTACTTC. Translating gives CASSPRDRGYEQYF.

This rearrangement joins TRBV6-6 to TRBJ2-1, with TRBD2 matching 7 bases. J was trimmed by 16 bases and V by 6 bases; bases with no gene match: 18. Germline CDR1 is MNHNY and CDR2 is SVGAGI (reference sequence). CDR3 length equals 14 residues. The CDR3 DNA is TGTGCCAGCAGGTCCCCCAGCGGGGTCCTCCAGGGCTTCTTC. Its protein is CASRSPSGVLQGFF.

The chain recombines TRBV18 with TRBJ1-1; 7 positions agree with TRBD1. The V gene end was trimmed by 8 bases and the J gene end by 4 bases; junction bases not matched to a gene: 7. Germline-derived CDR1 and CDR2 are KGHSH and LQKENI. The length of the CDR3 is 13 residues. CDR3 residues: CASTTGVGTEAFF. DNA for the CDR3: TGTGCCAGCACTACAGGGGTCGGCACTGAAGCTTTCTTT.

This clone showed up just once. This sequence joins TRBV27 and TRBJ2-3; D is unresolved. This CDR3 contains 18 residues. The V and J ends lost 2 bases and 0 bases respectively, with 18 bases between them. The V gene's germline CDR1 is MNHEY and CDR2 SMNVEV (reference sequence). Written as DNA, the CDR3 is TGTGCCAGCAGTTTAAGTGGGATAGATCGATGGAGCACAGATACGCAGTATTTT. Encoded protein: CASSLSGIDRWSTDTQYF.

CDR3 loop: CATSREGRINQPQHF. CDR3 sequence (DNA): TGTGCCACCAGCAGAGAAGGCCGCATCAATCAGCCCCAGCATTTT. The chain recombines TRBV15 with TRBJ1-5; unclear D gene. The CDR3 length is 15 residues. Germline V gene lookup returns CDR1 LNHNV and CDR2 YYDKDF (reference sequence). V was cut by 0 bases and J by 3 bases, with 9 bases left in between.